The table lists the clone carrying this T cell receptor beta chain with many counts. The entry originates in a study of identical twins. TCRdb reanalysed the 5' RACE reads using MiXCR and keeps one entry per CDR3 protein. The table lists roughly 480,000 distinct CDR3 sequences, approximately 25% of them singletons. V lost 5 bases, J lost 7 bases, and 15 bases lay in between. Germline-derived CDR1 and CDR2 are SGHTA and FQGNSA. The CDR3 length is 13 residues. In addition, the sample was reused for a study of T cells expressing NK-cell markers.

The chain couples TRBV7-2 to TRBJ2-7; TRBD1 might be the D (5 bases). Sequencing input: CD4+ T cells sorted from blood. The clonotype originates from a woman aged 18-29 years in good health. Here the CDR3 DNA reads TGTGCCAGCAGCGCCAGGGTTCTGGGGGAGCAGTACTTC. This gives the protein CASSARVLGEQYF.